This TCR beta chain was profiled in a study of blood T cell repertoires in COVID-19. Whole-study context: Material from acute and convalescent COVID-19 was sourced from the United States, Italy and Spain. PBMCs, B-cell-depleted T cells, or T cells were the source of the cDNA or gDNA that made up the material.

This clone has just one count. This CDR3 comprises 16 residues. Germline V lookup: CDR1 SGHRS, CDR2 YFSETQ. Unmatched junction bases numbered 5, after V lost 4 bases and J lost 0 bases. Methods used by the authors: Researchers report that nucleated cell counts were estimated from reference gene primer amplification. Sequenced by immunoSEQ multiplex PCR; TCRdb stores in-frame clones only, minus some. V, J and clone size derive from that table, while D and trimming were established from the DNA sequence. In the table there are approximately 170,000 clones, under 80% of which are singletons. The origin of this receptor is a woman aged 45-65 years with acute or convalescent COVID-19. The chain uses TRBV5-1 and TRBJ1-5; 9 positions agree with TRBD1. The material sequenced was peripheral blood. This CDR3 is CASSPGTGNSNQPQHF. CDR3 coding DNA: TGCGCCAGCAGCCCCGGGACAGGGAATAGCAATCAGCCCCAGCATTTT.